The clone carrying this T cell receptor (beta chain) occurred once. CDR1 is SGHVS and CDR2 is FQNEAQ in the germline V gene. CDR3 length: 16 amino acids. The ends lost 6 bases at V and 3 bases at J; junction bases unmatched: 8. Here immunoSEQ multiplex PCR was the method, and the copy in TCRdb shows in-frame clones only, minus some. The repertoire includes tens of thousands of clones, roughly 82% of them detected once, and roughly 12% sits in the top ten. These data belong to a study of blood T cell repertoires in COVID-19. Study at large: PBMCs, B-cell-depleted T cells, or T cells were the source of the cDNA or gDNA that made up the material.

The chain links TRBV7-8 to TRBJ1-4, with 9 bases that match TRBD1. The specimen sequenced was peripheral blood. The TCR was taken from a man older than 75 with acute or convalescent COVID-19. CDR3 coding DNA: TGTGCCAGCAGGTCCGGGACAGGGTTTCCTAATGAAAAACTGTTTTTT. Residues: CASRSGTGFPNEKLFF.